This TCR beta chain is drawn from a study of PD-1 blockade in classical Hodgkin lymphoma. Across the study: Nivolumab was administered to patients intravenously at 3 mg/kg every 2 weeks.

Remarks on this clone: Its specificity is unknown.

After autologous stem cell transplantation all patients relapsed, and prior brentuximab vedotin exposure differed between cohorts. Overall study results and limits: CD4+ but not CD8+ TCR diversity rose significantly by C4D1. Baseline TCR diversity was reportedly lower in newly diagnosed patients than in healthy donors. It was reported as lower still in relapsed/refractory patients.

Libraries were prepared by immunoSEQ multiplex PCR; TCRdb keeps only in-frame clonotypes and omits some of them. The sample comprises 30,000 to 50,000 clones, about three quarters of which are singletons, and about 10% rests with the top ten. Germline-derived CDR1 and CDR2 are MDHEN and SYDVKM. The length of the CDR3 is 15 residues. V was clipped by 6 bases and J by 0 bases; unmatched bases: 8. The source material was peripheral blood mononuclear cells (PBMCs), sampled at baseline. The TCR sequence derives from a human donor with classical Hodgkin lymphoma. The V gene is TRBV28, the J gene TRBJ2-7; 7 bases fit TRBD1. The CDR3 here is CASRAGTESSYEQYF. CDR3 nucleotide sequence: TGTGCCAGCAGAGCCGGGACAGAAAGCTCCTACGAGCAGTACTTC.